The clone carrying this T cell receptor beta chain was seen ten or more times. Trimming removed 0 bases from V and 0 bases from J; junction bases left unmatched: 3. The germline CDR1 and CDR2 sequences are SGHRS and YFSETQ. This CDR3 is 16 amino acids long. The data were taken from a study of T cells in Graves' hyperthyroidism and ophthalmopathy. Researchers amplified the TCR beta CDR3 regions from RNA transcripts. Primed by the HTBI set, a first-round RT-PCR was run on the TCR CDR3. One entry per CDR3 protein results from TCRdb running MiXCR on the multiplex PCR reads. The top ten clones hold 25% to 30% of a sample with approximately 380,000 distinct CDR3 sequences, about an eighth of them seen once.

The sequencing input was blood. This sequence joins TRBV5-1 and TRBJ2-1, with TRBD2 matching 7 bases. The sequence was collected from a man aged 50 to 59 with Graves' ophthalmopathy. The CDR3 nucleotides read TGCGCCAGCAGCTTGGGGGGCGGGAGCTCCTACAATGAGCAGTTCTTC. It translates to CASSLGGGSSYNEQFF.